What follows are 28 T cell receptor beta chains derived from one specimen sequenced in a study of low-dose radiotherapy and immunotherapy resistance in tumors. Gene-specific TRAV and TRBV primers were used for first-strand cDNA, covering alpha and beta chains. With a constant-region primer and a V-primer adapter, TCRs were subjected to roughly 20 PCR cycles of amplification. TCRdb used MiXCR to reprocess the reads, holding one entry per CDR3 protein. The table shows more than 9,500 distinct CDR3 sequences, with 76% occurring only once. The origin of the receptors is a human donor with advanced metastatic prostate, ovarian, gallbladder or colorectal cancer (not recorded which). This table probably holds off-target reads from a library built for another chain.

J is TRBJ2-7 and V is TRBV27; tentative D call: TRBD2 (7 bases). The V gene's germline CDR1 is MNHEY and CDR2 SMNVEV (reference sequence). The CDR3 is 15 residues long. V was cut by 2 bases and J by 2 bases, with 13 bases left in between. The CDR3 region is CASSLAGGGAYEQYF. The DNA of the CDR3 is TGTGCCAGCAGTTTAGCCGGAGGGGGGGCCTACGAGCAGTACTTC.

The chain recombines TRBV28 with TRBJ2-4; D remains unclear. Germline-derived CDR1 and CDR2 are MDHEN and SYDVKM. The CDR3 runs 13 residues. Trimming removed 2 bases from V and 6 bases from J, with 8 bases in between. The CDR3 DNA follows: TGTGCCAGCAGTTTAGGGCTAGTAAACATTCAGTACTTC. Translating gives CASSLGLVNIQYF. The whole variable domain, filled in from reference TRBV28 and TRBJ2-4, reads DVKVTQSSRYLVKRTGEKVFLECVQDMDHENMFWYRQDPGLGLRLIYFSYDVKMKEKGDIPEGYSVSREKKERFSLILESASTNQTSMYLCASSLGLVNIQYFGAGTRLSVL.

The chain has TRBV5-4 and TRBJ2-1; possible D gene TRBD2, 6 bases. V was clipped by 4 bases and J by 7 bases, with 18 bases between them. The CDR3 has 15 residues. Germline CDR1 is SGHNT and CDR2 is YYREEE (reference sequence). The CDR3 nucleotides read TGTGCCAGCAGCAAGCTGGGCAGACGGGGGAATGAGCAGTTCTTC. This gives the protein CASSKLGRRGNEQFF. Variable domain in full (rest from reference TRBV5-4 and TRBJ2-1): ETGVTQSPTHLIKTRGQQVTLRCSSQSGHNTVSWYQQALGQGPQFIFQYYREEENGRGNFPPRFSGLQFPNYSSELNVNALELDDSALYLCASSKLGRRGNEQFFGPGTRLTVL.

The gene calls are TRBV29-1 and TRBJ2-2; TRBD1 or TRBD2 may be the D gene (5 bases each). V lost 4 bases to trimming and J lost 5 bases, with 17 bases between them. Germline V gene sequence: CDR1 SQVTM, CDR2 ANQGSEA. There are 15 residues in the CDR3. The CDR3 region is CSVGRGTPGTGELFF. The CDR3 bases are TGCAGCGTTGGTAGAGGGACCCCGGGGACCGGGGAGCTGTTTTTT.

This CDR3 is CASSQGGQETQYF. CDR3 sequence (DNA): TGTGCCAGCAGCCAGGGGGGCCAAGAGACCCAGTACTTC. V and J are TRBV4-2 and TRBJ2-5, with D possibly TRBD2 on 6 matching bases. This CDR3 contains 13 residues. The germline V gene encodes CDR1 LGHNA and CDR2 YNFKEQ. Trimming cost V 3 bases and J 1 base, with 6 bases left between them.

The chain joins TRBV6-8 to TRBJ1-4; 7 bases align to TRBD1. J gave up 6 bases and V 6 bases, and 7 bases lay outside the gene matches. CDR1 and CDR2 from the germline V gene are MNHGY and SAAAGT. The CDR3 loop spans 14 amino acids. The CDR3 is CASRELGTDEKLFF. DNA for the CDR3: TGTGCCAGCAGGGAACTCGGGACAGATGAAAAACTGTTTTTT.

The genes are TRBV6-8 and TRBJ2-2; D might be TRBD1 or TRBD2, each matching 5 bases. Trimming shortened V by 0 bases and J by 3 bases, and 20 bases separated the two germline ends. The CDR3 has 19 residues. The germline V gene encodes CDR1 MNHGY and CDR2 SAAAGT. CDR3 bases: TGTGCCAGCAGTTACTCCGGACGGGGCCCCCGAAGGGACACCGGGGAGCTGTTTTTT. It yields the protein CASSYSGRGPRRDTGELFF.

V gene TRBV11-2 combines with J gene TRBJ2-2, with D maybe TRBD2 (5 bases). The germline CDR1 and CDR2 sequences are SGHAT and FQNNGV. V was clipped by 5 bases and J by 4 bases, with 14 bases between them. This CDR3 spans 15 amino acids. Here the CDR3 reads CASSGREGVTGELFF. The DNA for the CDR3 is TGTGCCAGCAGCGGCCGAGAGGGTGTCACCGGGGAGCTGTTTTTT.

J is TRBJ2-7 and V is TRBV7-2; D unresolved. V was clipped by 5 bases and J by 5 bases, with 16 bases between them. The CDR3 loop spans 14 amino acids. Germline CDR1 and CDR2: SGHTA and FQGNSA. The CDR3 loop reads CASSPSPTRNEQYF. Written as DNA, the CDR3 is TGTGCCAGCAGCCCATCTCCGACTCGGAACGAGCAGTACTTC.

Points on this clonotype: An end of the junction differs from the germline gene, which may be a read error. CDR3 DNA: TGTGCCAGCAGTGCTCGGACAGGGAACACTGAAGTTTTCTTT. Translated, it gives CASSARTGNTEVFF. The chain links TRBV6-2 or TRBV6-3 to TRBJ1-1; 8 nucleotides align to TRBD1. This CDR3 is 14 amino acids long. Germline V gene lookup returns CDR1 MNHEY and CDR2 SVGEGT.

V is TRBV11-3 and J is TRBJ2-3, with D perhaps TRBD1 (6 bases). With 5 bases removed from V and 0 bases from J, the gap between germline ends came to 15 bases. The germline V gene encodes CDR1 SGHNT and CDR2 YENEEA. There are 16 residues in the CDR3. The CDR3 DNA is TGTGCCAGCAGCCAAACCACAGGGATTAGCACAGATACGCAGTATTTT. This gives the protein CASSQTTGISTDTQYF.

The chain uses TRBV4-1 and TRBJ2-1; D ambiguous. Trimming shortened V by 0 bases and J by 7 bases, and 13 bases separated the two germline ends. The germline gives CDR1 MGHRA, CDR2 YSYEKL. The CDR3 has 15 amino acids. The CDR3, as DNA: TGCGCCAGCAGCCAAGATCCTGGCCAGCTAAATGAGCAGTTCTTC. Encoded protein: CASSQDPGQLNEQFF.

This clonotype appeared once. This chain connects TRBV19 to TRBJ2-2; 7 bases are shared with TRBD2. Germline V CDR1 and CDR2: LNHDA, SQIVND (reference sequence). The CDR3 is made up of 16 amino acids. J lost 0 bases, V lost 5 bases, and 6 bases had no gene match. CDR3 region: CASSLRLAANTGELFF. The DNA for the CDR3 is TGTGCCAGTAGTCTTCGACTAGCCGCGAACACCGGGGAGCTGTTTTTT.

With regard to this clonotype: One junction end does not reproduce the germline sequence, and a read error may be involved. The chain uses TRBV5-1 and TRBJ2-7; tentative D call: TRBD1 (5 bases). CDR1 and CDR2 (germline): SGHRS, YFSETQ. The CDR3 contains 13 residues. The CDR3: CASSYIDSYEQSF. The CDR3 DNA is TGCGCCAGCAGTTATATAGACAGCTACGAGCAGTCCTTC. Combining the CDR3 with reference TRBV5-1 and TRBJ2-7 gives the whole variable domain KAGVTQTPRYLIKTRGQQVTLSCSPISGHRSVSWYQQTPGQGLQFLFEYFSETQRNKGNFPGRFSGRQFSNSRSEMNVSTLELGDSALYLCASSYIDSYEQSFGPGTRLTVT.

This clonotype showed up just a few times. This rearrangement joins TRBV6-2 or TRBV6-3 to TRBJ2-7; 8 nucleotides line up with TRBD1. The CDR3 extends over 15 amino acids. V dropped 2 bases and J dropped 7; count of bases not matched to a gene: 10. Germline V CDR1 and CDR2: MNHEY, SVGEGT. The CDR3 loop is CASSYTGQGSGEQYF. The CDR3 nucleotides read TGTGCCAGCAGTTACACCGGACAGGGAAGTGGAGAGCAGTACTTC.

The genes are TRBV28 and TRBJ2-7; D is perhaps TRBD2 (5 bases). Trimming took off 11 bases at V and 0 bases at J, with 14 bases between the two ends. The germline gives CDR1 MDHEN, CDR2 SYDVKM. This CDR3 has 13 residues. CDR3 DNA: TGTGCCGGAAAAGCGGAGACCTCCTACGAGCAGTACTTC. This translates into CAGKAETSYEQYF.

V gene TRBV29-1 combines with J gene TRBJ2-2; D is ambiguous. Trimming removed 3 bases at V and 8 bases at J, with 7 bases between. Germline V gene data show CDR1 as SQVTM and CDR2 as ANQGSEA. This CDR3 has 11 amino acids. The CDR3 here is CSVDLWGELFF. In DNA form, the CDR3 reads TGCAGCGTTGACTTGTGGGGGGAGCTGTTTTTT.

The chain recombines TRBV28 with TRBJ1-1, with D hard to call. CDR3 length: 12 amino acids. V was trimmed by 10 bases and J by 11 bases, leaving 20 bases between them. CDR1 MDHEN and CDR2 SYDVKM come from the germline V gene. The CDR3 protein is CATLLASRRAFF. Written as DNA, the CDR3 is TGTGCCACCCTACTAGCCAGCAGGAGGGCTTTCTTT.

V usage is TRBV12-3 or TRBV12-4 and J usage is TRBJ2-5; 10 bases are a match to TRBD1. V dropped 6 bases and J dropped 4; count of bases not matched to a gene: 2. This CDR3 has 13 residues. This CDR3 reads CASRRDRGETQYF. CDR3 coding DNA: TGTGCCAGCAGGCGGGACAGGGGAGAGACCCAGTACTTC.

This clonotype was found a few times. This chain uses TRBV7-6 with TRBJ2-1; D unresolved. The CDR3 is 12 residues long. Trimming shortened V by 5 bases and J by 3 bases, and 5 bases separated the two germline ends. Germline CDR1 is SGHVS and CDR2 is FNYEAQ. The CDR3 sequence is CASSVGYNEQFF. In DNA form, the CDR3 reads TGTGCCAGCAGCGTAGGCTACAATGAGCAGTTCTTC.

V and J are TRBV10-2 and TRBJ2-3, with TRBD2 identical over 8 bases. Germline V gene data show CDR1 as WSHSY and CDR2 as SAAADI. The ends lost 9 bases at V and 5 bases at J; junction bases unmatched: 10. This CDR3 spans 14 amino acids. For the CDR3, the DNA is TGCGCCAGTTCGCGGACTAGCAGAAAAGATACGCAGTATTTT. This sequence encodes CASSRTSRKDTQYF.

The chain couples TRBV20-1 to TRBJ2-1; the match to TRBD2 covers 9 bases. The junction had 8 bases not matched to a gene; V was cut back by 0 bases and J by 2 bases. The CDR3 extends over 17 amino acids. In germline, CDR1 is DFQATT, CDR2 SNEGSKA (reference sequence). CDR3 sequence (DNA): TGCAGTGCTAGAGATCTGGCTAGCGGGGTAACCTACAATGAGCAGTTCTTC. Its translation is CSARDLASGVTYNEQFF.

This rearrangement joins TRBV5-4 to TRBJ2-1, with D hard to call. This CDR3 region has 12 residues. V lost 4 bases and J 3 bases, leaving 5 bases between the germline ends. Germline V lookup: CDR1 SGHNT, CDR2 YYREEE (reference sequence). The CDR3 DNA reads TGTGCCAGCAGCCGCGACTACAATGAGCAGTTCTTC. Its translation is CASSRDYNEQFF.

This chain uses TRBV29-1 with TRBJ2-7; D unresolved. Trimming shortened V by 4 bases and J by 2 bases, and 9 bases separated the two germline ends. CDR3 length: 12 amino acids. Germline V gene sequence: CDR1 SQVTM, CDR2 ANQGSEA. CDR3 amino acids: CSVVHATYEQYF. CDR3 bases: TGCAGCGTTGTACACGCAACCTACGAGCAGTACTTC.

The chain uses TRBV9 and TRBJ2-7; D ambiguous. Germline-derived CDR1 and CDR2 are SGDLS and YYNGEE. The CDR3 runs 14 residues. Trimming shortened V by 0 bases and J by 7 bases, and 14 bases separated the two germline ends. CDR3 region: CASSVAHDAREQYF. The CDR3, as DNA: TGTGCCAGCAGCGTAGCCCACGATGCGCGGGAGCAGTACTTC.

This clonotype was detected a few times. The CDR3 DNA is TGTGCCAGTAGTCCAAAGGATAAAGGGAACAATCAGCCCCAGCATTTT. Translating gives CASSPKDKGNNQPQHF. J is TRBJ1-5 and V is TRBV19; D is undetermined. V dropped 5 bases and J dropped 3 bases, with 17 bases sitting between them. The CDR3 extends over 16 amino acids. The germline gives CDR1 LNHDA, CDR2 SQIVND (reference sequence).

The CDR3 region is CASSKISNYGYTF. As DNA, the CDR3 is TGTGCCAGCAGTAAGATCAGCAACTATGGCTACACCTTC. V gene TRBV6-1 combines with J gene TRBJ1-2; no clear D. Trimming pared 5 bases from V and 2 bases from J, leaving 9 bases between. CDR3 length equals 13 residues. Germline V gene lookup returns CDR1 MNHNS and CDR2 SASEGT.

This clonotype was seen a handful of times. The chain employs TRBV5-1 and TRBJ2-7, with TRBD1 identical over 7 bases. The length of the CDR3 is 14 residues. CDR1 is SGHRS, CDR2 YFSETQ, per germline. Trimming at V came to 4 bases and at J to 3 bases, leaving 7 bases not matched to a gene. The CDR3 reads CASSNPGQNYEQYF. In DNA, the CDR3 is TGCGCCAGCAGCAATCCGGGACAGAACTACGAGCAGTACTTC.